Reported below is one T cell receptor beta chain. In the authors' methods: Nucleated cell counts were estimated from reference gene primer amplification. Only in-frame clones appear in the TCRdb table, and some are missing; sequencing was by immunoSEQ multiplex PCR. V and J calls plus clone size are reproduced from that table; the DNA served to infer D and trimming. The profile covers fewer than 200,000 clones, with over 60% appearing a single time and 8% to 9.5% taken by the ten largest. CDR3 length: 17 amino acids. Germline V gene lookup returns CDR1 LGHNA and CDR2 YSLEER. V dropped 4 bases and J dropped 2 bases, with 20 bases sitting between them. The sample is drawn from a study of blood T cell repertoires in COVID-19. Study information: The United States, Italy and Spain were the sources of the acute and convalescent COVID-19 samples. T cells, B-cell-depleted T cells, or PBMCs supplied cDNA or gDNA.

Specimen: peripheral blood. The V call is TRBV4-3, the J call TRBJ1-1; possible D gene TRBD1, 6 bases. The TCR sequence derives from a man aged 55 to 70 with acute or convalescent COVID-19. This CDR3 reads CASSLAFRQERNTEAFF. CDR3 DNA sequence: TGCGCCAGCAGCCTAGCTTTTAGACAGGAGAGAAACACTGAAGCTTTCTTT.